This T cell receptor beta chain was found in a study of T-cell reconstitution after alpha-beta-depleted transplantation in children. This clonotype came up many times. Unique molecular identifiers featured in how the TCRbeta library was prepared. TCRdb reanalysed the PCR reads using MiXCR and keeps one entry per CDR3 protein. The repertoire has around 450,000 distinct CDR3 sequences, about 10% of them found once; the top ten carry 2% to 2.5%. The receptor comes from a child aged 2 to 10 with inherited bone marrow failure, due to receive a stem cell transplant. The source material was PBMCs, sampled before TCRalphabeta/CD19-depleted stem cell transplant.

The CDR3 DNA is TGTGCCAGCAGCCATCACCTTTCGACCGGAATCGGGAAACTGTTTTTT. It encodes CASSHHLSTGIGKLFF. The chain combines TRBV7-9 with TRBJ1-4; no reliable D call. Per germline, CDR1 SEHNR and CDR2 FQNEAQ (reference sequence). The ends were cut back, 5 bases at V and 11 bases at J, with 24 bases in the middle. This CDR3 comprises 16 residues.